This T cell receptor beta chain was documented in a study of T cell responses to AZD1222 COVID-19 vaccine. Turning to the study itself: Pooled samples include second doses given at about 4 or 12 weeks. Points from the study as a whole: Nearly half of the spike-specific TCRs reportedly recognize variant regions that carry no mutations. Increases in Spike-specific TCR breadth and depth were seen after two AZD1222 doses. Sampling captured repertoires only after the peak T cell response.

This CDR3 comprises 16 residues. Germline values: CDR1 MNHNS, CDR2 SASEGT. Trimming removed 1 base from V and 4 bases from J; junction bases left unmatched: 4. The data were produced by immunoSEQ multiplex PCR, yet TCRdb's version contains in-frame clones alone and is incomplete. The sample has approximately 120,000 clones, around 90% seen once. A note on this clone: The target antigen is unknown.

Material: peripheral blood, obtained on day 0 of AZD1222 vaccination. The chain recombines TRBV6-1 with TRBJ1-5, with TRBD1 matching 10 bases. The clonotype comes from an adult in good health. CDR3 sequence: CASSEDWTGGNQPQHF. DNA for the CDR3: TGTGCCAGCAGTGAAGATTGGACAGGGGGTAATCAGCCCCAGCATTTT.